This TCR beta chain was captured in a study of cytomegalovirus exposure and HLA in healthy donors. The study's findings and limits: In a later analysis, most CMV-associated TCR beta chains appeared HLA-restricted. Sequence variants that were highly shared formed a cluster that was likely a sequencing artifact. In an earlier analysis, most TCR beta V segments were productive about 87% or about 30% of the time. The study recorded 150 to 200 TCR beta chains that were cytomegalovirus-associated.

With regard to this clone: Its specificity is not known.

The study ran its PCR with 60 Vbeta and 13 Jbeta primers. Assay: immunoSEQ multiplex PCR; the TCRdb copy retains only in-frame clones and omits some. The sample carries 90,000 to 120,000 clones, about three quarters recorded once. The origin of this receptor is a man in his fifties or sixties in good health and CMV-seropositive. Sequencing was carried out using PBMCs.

CDR3 nucleotide sequence: TGTGCCAGCAGCCAACGGGGGGGAGGGAACTATGGCTACACCTTC. This codes for CASSQRGGGNYGYTF. The rearrangement uses TRBV7-9 and TRBJ1-2; perhaps TRBD1 as D (5 bases). V was clipped by 5 bases and J by 2 bases, with 15 bases between them. This CDR3 is built from 15 residues. Germline values: CDR1 SEHNR, CDR2 FQNEAQ (reference sequence).